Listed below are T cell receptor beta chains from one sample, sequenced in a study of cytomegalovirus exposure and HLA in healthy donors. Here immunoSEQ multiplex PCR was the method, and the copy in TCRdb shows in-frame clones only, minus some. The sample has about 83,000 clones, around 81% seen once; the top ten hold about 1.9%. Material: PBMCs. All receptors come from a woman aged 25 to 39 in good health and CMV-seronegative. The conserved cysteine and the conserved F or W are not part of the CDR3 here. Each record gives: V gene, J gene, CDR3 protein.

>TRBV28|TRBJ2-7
ASRGGAGVHEQY
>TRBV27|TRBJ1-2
ASSPLTVAVVEGYT
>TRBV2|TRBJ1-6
ASSGTRWRDNSPLH
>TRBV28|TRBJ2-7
ASRAWAEQY
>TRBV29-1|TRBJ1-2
TATGTANYGYT
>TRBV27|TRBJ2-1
ASSIGLAGYNEQF
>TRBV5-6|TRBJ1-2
ASSWPGQGYGYT
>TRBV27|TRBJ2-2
ASKTSGRAGTGELF
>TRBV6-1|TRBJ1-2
ASSDLGTPKNSVGYT
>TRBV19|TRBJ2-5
ASSIFGRVETQY
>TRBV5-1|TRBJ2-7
ASSLSGGPYEQY
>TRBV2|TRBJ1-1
ASKGQGAEAF
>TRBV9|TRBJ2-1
ASSVGGGLASYNEQF
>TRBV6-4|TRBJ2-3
ASRGNKFTDTQY
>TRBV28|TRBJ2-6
ASTEVWELAGGHTSGANVLT
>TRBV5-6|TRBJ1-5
ASPHCWRDNQPQH
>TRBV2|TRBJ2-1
ASFRTSGLVNEQF
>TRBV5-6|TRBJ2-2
ASSLAIGELF
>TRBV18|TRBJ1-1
ASQEKGRTEAF
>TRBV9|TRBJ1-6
ASSVGRGNNSPLH
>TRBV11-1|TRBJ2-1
ATSGQGPFGEQF
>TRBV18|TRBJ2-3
ASSRSKGDTDTQY
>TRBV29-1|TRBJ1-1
SVLDGGTRAF
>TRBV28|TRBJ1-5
ATLGQGRVQPQH
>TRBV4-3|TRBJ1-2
ASSQDGRGSGYT
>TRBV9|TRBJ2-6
ASSFNSGANVLT
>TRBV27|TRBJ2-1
ASSLDPTGTGYNEQF
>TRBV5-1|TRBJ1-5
ASSFRGDQPQH